This T cell receptor (beta chain) was captured by sequencing in a study of molecular identifiers for immune sequencing clone quantification. Study in general: Across replicate runs, RNA obtained from around 20,000 or 100,000 naive CD8 cells was divided into five, with four undergoing sequencing.

This clonotype has a handful of counts. CDR3 length equals 16 residues. From germline, CDR1 is DFQATT and CDR2 SNEGSKA (reference sequence). Trimming left V 3 bases short and J 4 bases short, with 22 bases between. Previously described methods and listed TCR primers produced bulk TCR libraries. TCRdb reprocessed the PCR reads with MiXCR, giving one entry per CDR3 protein. This table holds 460,000 or so distinct CDR3 sequences, about a quarter found once. V is TRBV20-1 and J is TRBJ2-7, with a tentative D call TRBD1 (5 bases). This receptor was obtained from a human donor in good health. Some libraries in this study had Jurkat cell RNA spiked in. The sequenced material came from naive CD8+ T cells from blood, with Jurkat cell RNA spiked in. Subset given: FACS-sorted CD8+CD4-CCR7+CD45RA+ naive T cells. The CDR3 reads CSASWGAVTSTYEQYF. As DNA, the CDR3 is TGCAGTGCTAGTTGGGGCGCTGTGACCTCAACTTACGAGCAGTACTTC.